This T cell receptor beta chain originates from a study of tumor-infiltrating lymphocytes in primary liver carcinoma. Study outcomes and limitations: Whereas tumor region pairs overlapped more, tumor-adjacent and tumor-blood pairs overlapped less. About 7-24% of top clones, no more, were shared by all five regions.

The study co-extracted DNA and RNA from 20-30 mg of unsorted bulk tissue. Making TCR beta cDNA involved approximately 0.5 ug total RNA and a constant-region primer. Three rounds of nested multiplex PCR with slightly modified ARM-PCR produced TCR beta libraries. With TRBV1-TRBV30 forward primers and a C-beta reverse primer, the first two PCR rounds were run for roughly 10 cycles each. In TCRdb, the multiplex PCR reads were re-called with MiXCR into one record per CDR3 protein. The repertoire holds approximately 54,000 distinct CDR3 sequences, roughly 77% seen once, with around 23% in the top ten. As for this clonotype: Its target is unknown.

Germline-derived CDR1 and CDR2 are MDHEN and SYDVKM. Trimming removed 6 bases from V and 6 bases from J, with 17 bases in between. This CDR3 region has 14 residues. This chain joins TRBV28 and TRBJ1-2; D is undetermined. This clonotype was sampled from a man aged 35-49 years with primary liver carcinoma and hepatitis B virus infection. The sequenced sample was liver tumor tissue from sampling region 2. Subset specified: tumor region T2, inferior pole. CDR3 residues: CASSLNKAYNGYTF. CDR3 in DNA: TGTGCCAGCAGCCTAAATAAGGCTTACAATGGCTACACCTTC.